This is a list of T cell receptor beta chains from one sample in a study of shared clonotypes between healthy human individuals. Method: immunoSEQ multiplex PCR; TCRdb's copy keeps in-frame clones and lacks some. Of some 2,000,000 clones listed, about 95% are singletons. The sequenced material came from naive CD8+ T cells sorted from blood. Receptors originate from a man aged 18 to 30 in good health. Both conserved end residues are trimmed from each CDR3. Only part of the rows carry a size: once, few, many, or a class if the clone is expanded.

v_gene: TRBV30
abundance: once
CDR3aa: AWAQENPIGDTQY

v_gene: TRBV6-5
abundance: -
CDR3aa: ASSYSPSGRYDTQY

v_gene: TRBV27
abundance: -
CDR3aa: ASSPGGGFNYGYT

v_gene: TRBV30
abundance: -
CDR3aa: AWSVYSSGSLVGYEQY

v_gene: TRBV6-6
abundance: -
CDR3aa: ASSYSEGDTIQY

v_gene: TRBV5-6
abundance: -
CDR3aa: ASSRQTYEQY

v_gene: TRBV2
abundance: -
CDR3aa: ASSEHQGGYT

v_gene: TRBV7-9
abundance: -
CDR3aa: ASSLGTNEQF

v_gene: TRBV7-8
abundance: -
CDR3aa: ASRLSGRDYEQY

v_gene: TRBV5-1
abundance: -
CDR3aa: ASSRTGFAEETQY

v_gene: TRBV28
abundance: -
CDR3aa: ASSPEGEGTDTQY

v_gene: TRBV29-1
abundance: -
CDR3aa: SVGQTHEQY

v_gene: TRBV11-2
abundance: -
CDR3aa: ASSLGQGAETNEKLF